This record concerns one T cell receptor (beta chain) sequence. No antigen is known for it. The input lacks base qualities; no much larger clone sits a single base away. The sample belongs to a study of response to subunit inactivated influenza vaccine (dated by TCRdb to 2016 to 2019). Broadly, across the study: To follow how T cells responded to a trivalent subunit inactivated influenza vaccine, the researchers relied on deep quantitative profiling of the T cell receptor repertoire.

Broader findings and caveats from the paper: The authors proposed that each seasonal influenza vaccination may bring in only a limited number of new T cells.

The method behind the library was RT-PCR. Instrument on record: Illumina HiSeq 2500. TCRdb reran the public reads through fastp at Q25 and MiXCR, keeping productive beta chains. Rows merge per CDR3 protein into single entries with the most common DNA and genes. This sample holds about 830,000 distinct CDR3 sequences; roughly 18% were observed only once. The ten top clones hold roughly 11% of the sample. Sequenced here: PBMCs from blood, sampled around 5 days after vaccination. The TCR originated in a man aged 50-60 years who received an inactivated influenza vaccine. Donor details come from another sample of the same person, matched by shared clones.

This receptor carries the CDR3 CASSGRGETGELFF. Here is the DNA: TGTGCCAGCAGCGGTAGGGGCGAAACCGGGGAGCTGTTTTTT. Rearrangement joined TRBV9 to TRBJ2-2; TRBD1 is a weak D gene call, 5 bases matching. Taken from cysteine to phenylalanine, the CDR3 has 14 residues. Here the CDR3 DNA is all that survives: 42 bases in frame from base 1. V and J are truncated by 3 bases and 5 bases respectively, leaving an intervening sequence of 11 bases. CDR1 and CDR2 (SGDLS, YYNGEE) derive from the germline V gene.